This T cell receptor beta chain was retrieved from a study of T cell repertoires in cytomegalovirus infection. Whole-study results and caveats: What dominated the ex vivo response were HLA-C-restricted CMV-specific TCR beta clonotypes.

MiXCR, run by TCRdb on the reads, gives a single entry per CDR3 protein. The sample has some 800,000 distinct CDR3 sequences; about 33% are singletons. As for this clonotype: Its target is not known.

CDR1 and CDR2 from the germline V gene are LNHDA and SQIVND (reference sequence). With 6 bases removed from V and 4 bases from J, the gap between germline ends came to 12 bases. The CDR3 has 13 residues. The sequences come from cultured CD8+ T cells from PBMCs, collected from culture after CMV antigen stimulation. The chain combines TRBV19 with TRBJ1-1; a weak D match, TRBD1 (5 bases). The source of this sequence is a human donor in good health (CMV status not recorded). Some clones in this sample may be carry-over from other donors' samples. The CDR3 reads CASREGRVTEAFF. The CDR3 region has the DNA TGTGCCAGTAGAGAGGGGCGCGTCACTGAAGCTTTCTTT.